The clone carrying this T cell receptor (beta chain) has ten or more counts. Its antigen is as yet unknown. RNA transcripts gave rise to amplified TCR beta CDR3 regions. Primed by the HTBI set, a first-round RT-PCR was run on the TCR CDR3. TCRdb itself ran the multiplex PCR reads through MiXCR, one entry per CDR3 protein. This table has under 300,000 distinct CDR3 sequences, around 15% appearing once. Each 10 ml fresh peripheral blood draw supplied the PBMCs. This entry is derived from a study of T cells in Graves' hyperthyroidism and ophthalmopathy. The CDR3 spans 16 residues. The germline V gene encodes CDR1 SGHRS and CDR2 YFSETQ. J gave up 4 bases and V 2 bases, and 9 bases lay outside the gene matches. Study findings and constraints: A model built on 13 V-J features separated ophthalmopathy from stable hyperthyroidism. Blood also held most thyroid clonotypes expanded beyond 0.001.

This chain links TRBV5-1 with TRBJ2-3, with 8 bases matching TRBD2. Specimen: blood. The clonotype was recovered from a woman between 50 and 59 years old with Graves' hyperthyroidism that later progressed to Graves' ophthalmopathy. The CDR3 nucleotides are TGCGCCAGCAGCTTCCGAGTGCGGGAGGTGTCAGATACGCAGTATTTT. Its translation: CASSFRVREVSDTQYF. The entire variable domain, with the rest obtained from reference TRBV5-1 and TRBJ2-3, is as follows: KAGVTQTPRYLIKTRGQQVTLSCSPISGHRSVSWYQQTPGQGLQFLFEYFSETQRNKGNFPGRFSGRQFSNSRSEMNVSTLELGDSALYLCASSFRVREVSDTQYFGPGTRLTVL.